The 32 T cell receptor beta chains below were found in one sample sequenced in a study of identical twins. TCRdb reanalysed the 5' RACE reads using MiXCR and keeps one entry per CDR3 protein. The sample gives 700,000 or so distinct CDR3 sequences, around 8.3% of which show up once; more than 0.75% is in the top ten. The sample was also linked to a second study, of yellow fever vaccine responses in identical twins.

Sequencing was done on a sample of PBMCs. All receptors derive from a woman between 18 and 30 years old in good health.

This clonotype has ten or more counts. The chain is built from TRBV6-2 or TRBV6-3 and TRBJ2-2; D is ambiguous. The ends were cut back, 2 bases at V and 0 bases at J, with 10 bases in the middle. From germline, CDR1 is MNHEY and CDR2 SVGEGT. The CDR3 spans 16 residues. In DNA form, the CDR3 reads TGTGCCAGCAGTTACGAACGGTCAGCGAACACCGGGGAGCTGTTTTTT. This sequence encodes CASSYERSANTGELFF.

This clonotype was picked up a small number of times. This sequence joins TRBV2 and TRBJ2-5; no reliable D call. Trimming cost V 2 bases and J 6 bases, with 4 bases left between them. From germline, CDR1 is SNHLY and CDR2 FYNNEI. The CDR3 sequence is 11 residues long. In nucleotides, the CDR3 is TGTGCCAGCAGTGAACGGCAGACCCAGTACTTC. Residues: CASSERQTQYF.

The J gene is TRBJ2-7, the V gene TRBV12-3 or TRBV12-4; D is possibly TRBD1 (5 bases). V shed 3 bases and J shed 0 bases, with 9 bases lying between them. CDR3 size: 14 residues. Written as DNA, the CDR3 is TGTGCCAGCAGTTTTGGCAGGGACTCCTACGAGCAGTACTTC. As protein: CASSFGRDSYEQYF.

Worth noting for this clonotype: Compared with germline, one end of the junction differs, possibly owing to a read error. This sequence joins TRBV7-7 and TRBJ2-7, with D uncertain. The CDR3 runs to 14 residues. Germline lookup yields CDR1 SSHAT and CDR2 FNYEAQ (reference sequence). CDR3 coding DNA: TGTGCTAGCAGCCCGGGCTGGCGGTCCTACGAGCAGTACTTC. It yields the protein CASSPGWRSYEQYF.

The chain combines TRBV10-3 with TRBJ1-6, with unresolved D. Trimming left V 0 bases short and J 7 bases short, with 10 bases between. There are 15 residues in the CDR3. The V gene's germline CDR1 is ENHRY and CDR2 SYGVKD. CDR3 in amino acids: CAISESRGKNSPLHF. The CDR3 DNA follows: TGTGCCATCAGTGAGTCGCGAGGGAAGAATTCACCCCTCCACTTT.

This clonotype was counted between two and nine times. This sequence joins TRBV29-1 and TRBJ2-7; no definite D call. Trimming took off 4 bases at V and 2 bases at J, with 9 bases between the two ends. Germline values: CDR1 SQVTM, CDR2 ANQGSEA. This CDR3 has 12 residues. CDR3 amino acids: CSVAENTYEQYF. CDR3 DNA sequence: TGCAGCGTTGCGGAAAACACCTACGAGCAGTACTTC.

The chain couples TRBV29-1 to TRBJ1-2, with D perhaps matching TRBD1 (5 bases). V shed 7 bases and J shed 8 bases, with 14 bases lying between them. This CDR3 has 11 amino acids. The V gene's germline CDR1 is SQVTM and CDR2 ANQGSEA. CDR3 residues: CSATAGEGYTF. Here the CDR3 DNA reads TGCAGCGCGACAGCTGGGGAAGGCTACACCTTC.

The J gene is TRBJ2-7, the V gene TRBV7-2; D is possibly TRBD1 (5 bases). The germline CDR1 and CDR2 sequences are SGHTA and FQGNSA. Trimming pared 6 bases from V and 0 bases from J, leaving 12 bases between. CDR3 length equals 14 residues. Here the CDR3 DNA reads TGTGCCAGCAGACAAGACAGAAGCTCCTACGAGCAGTACTTC. Encoded protein: CASRQDRSSYEQYF.

This clonotype was observed many times. The chain is built from TRBV15 and TRBJ2-2; TRBD1 matches at 7 bases. The CDR3 loop spans 15 amino acids. The V segment lost 4 bases and the J segment 1 base; nucleotides outside the gene matches: 3. Per the germline V gene, CDR1 is LNHNV and CDR2 is YYDKDF (reference sequence). For the CDR3, the DNA is TGTGCCACCAGCATAGGGGGCTTGAACACCGGGGAGCTGTTTTTT. It yields the protein CATSIGGLNTGELFF. The full variable domain, its missing parts supplied by reference TRBV15 and TRBJ2-2, is DAMVIQNPRYQVTQFGKPVTLSCSQTLNHNVMYWYQQKSSQAPKLLFHYYDKDFNNEADTPDNFQSRRPNTSFCFLDIRSPGLGDTAMYLCATSIGGLNTGELFFGEGSRLTVL.

The chain couples TRBV6-2 or TRBV6-3 to TRBJ2-5; 7 bases fit TRBD2. The CDR3 is made up of 15 amino acids. Germline V lookup: CDR1 MNHEY, CDR2 SVGEGT. Trimming removed 8 bases from V and 2 bases from J; junction bases left unmatched: 11. The CDR3 protein is CASWGGTVIQETQYF. The CDR3 bases are TGTGCCAGCTGGGGGGGTACAGTGATTCAAGAGACCCAGTACTTC.

The chain links TRBV11-3 to TRBJ2-1; no reliable D call. CDR1 SGHNT and CDR2 YENEEA come from the germline V gene. CDR3 size: 16 residues. V dropped 0 bases and J dropped 2 bases, with 11 bases sitting between them. The chain's CDR3 is CASSLDVGSPYNEQFF. The CDR3 DNA sequence: TGTGCCAGCAGCTTAGATGTGGGCTCCCCCTACAATGAGCAGTTCTTC.

This clonotype occurred many times. The V call is TRBV11-3, the J call TRBJ2-2; TRBD1 matches 7 bases. The CDR3 loop spans 14 amino acids. Per the germline V gene, CDR1 is SGHNT and CDR2 is YENEEA. The ends lost 7 bases at V and 5 bases at J; junction bases unmatched: 7. CDR3 sequence: CASTKGRGTGELFF. The CDR3 nucleotides read TGTGCCAGCACCAAAGGCAGGGGGACCGGGGAGCTGTTTTTT.

CDR3: CASSFSLGGGNEQFF. CDR3 bases: TGCGCCAGCAGCTTCAGCCTAGGGGGTGGCAATGAGCAGTTCTTC. The gene calls are TRBV5-1 and TRBJ2-1; D is possibly TRBD1 (6 bases). Germline CDR1 reads SGHRS; CDR2 reads YFSETQ. The CDR3 extends over 15 amino acids. V was trimmed by 2 bases and J by 6 bases, leaving 15 bases between them.

The gene calls are TRBV20-1 and TRBJ2-2; TRBD2 might be the D (6 bases). This CDR3 has 16 amino acids. Germline values: CDR1 DFQATT, CDR2 SNEGSKA (reference sequence). Trimming left V 0 bases short and J 1 base short, with 12 bases between. As DNA, the CDR3 is TGCAGTGCTAGAGATCCGTTGGGGGGGAACACCGGGGAGCTGTTTTTT. This sequence encodes CSARDPLGGNTGELFF.

This clonotype was observed at least ten times. The chain carries TRBV9 and TRBJ2-3, with D perhaps being TRBD1 or TRBD2 (5 bases each). There are 12 residues in the CDR3. Germline V gene sequence: CDR1 SGDLS, CDR2 YYNGEE. V shed 2 bases and J shed 6 bases, with 7 bases lying between them. DNA for the CDR3: TGTGCCAGCAGCGTTGGGGGTGATACGCAGTATTTT. Translation: CASSVGGDTQYF.

The table lists this clonotype with a few counts. The gene calls are TRBV12-3 or TRBV12-4 and TRBJ2-4; 11 bases fit TRBD2. This CDR3 has 16 amino acids. V was pared by 7 bases and J by 3 bases, with 8 bases of the junction left unmatched. CDR3 sequence reads: CASTPTSGVFKNIQYF. The DNA of the CDR3 is TGTGCCAGCACCCCGACTAGCGGGGTATTCAAAAACATTCAGTACTTC.

This clonotype was seen repeatedly, ten times or more. J is TRBJ2-3 and V is TRBV7-8, with D unresolved. Germline V CDR1 and CDR2: SGHVS, FQNEAQ. This CDR3 is built from 14 residues. V was trimmed by 5 bases and J by 2 bases, leaving 11 bases between them. Here the CDR3 reads CASSPTYTTDTQYF. CDR3 in DNA: TGTGCCAGCAGCCCAACCTACACCACAGATACGCAGTATTTT.

In its sample, this clonotype was seen many times. The V and J genes are TRBV29-1 and TRBJ2-1; maybe TRBD2 (6 bases). Per the germline V gene, CDR1 is SQVTM and CDR2 is ANQGSEA. Trimming removed 4 bases at V and 5 bases at J, with 12 bases between. The CDR3 extends over 13 amino acids. CDR3 DNA sequence: TGCAGCGTTGTTTTTGGGGGGAACAATGAGCAGTTCTTC. It specifies CSVVFGGNNEQFF.

The sample holds a few counts of this clonotype. This chain joins TRBV7-2 and TRBJ2-1; no definite D call. V was cut by 4 bases and J by 9 bases, with 13 bases left in between. Germline CDR1 reads SGHTA; CDR2 reads FQGNSA. There are 13 residues in the CDR3. The CDR3: CASSWAGFIEQFF. The CDR3 DNA is TGTGCCAGCAGCTGGGCCGGGTTTATTGAGCAGTTCTTC. Combining the CDR3 with reference TRBV7-2 and TRBJ2-1 gives the whole variable domain GAGVSQSPSNKVTEKGKDVELRCDPISGHTALYWYRQSLGQGLEFLIYFQGNSAPDKSGLPSDRFSAERTGGSVSTLTIQRTQQEDSAVYLCASSWAGFIEQFFGPGTRLTVL.

A few counts support this clonotype. The CDR3 sequence is CASRFTGSGNSYEQYF. CDR3 nucleotide sequence: TGTGCCAGCAGATTTACAGGGTCGGGAAATTCCTACGAGCAGTACTTC. This chain joins TRBV28 and TRBJ2-7; D might be TRBD1 (6 bases). V lost 6 bases, J lost 1 base, and 19 bases lay in between. The CDR3 runs to 16 residues. From germline, CDR1 is MDHEN and CDR2 SYDVKM.

J is TRBJ2-3 and V is TRBV20-1; 9 bases map to TRBD2. Germline V gene sequence: CDR1 DFQATT, CDR2 SNEGSKA (reference sequence). J lost 2 bases, V lost 1 base, and 7 bases had no gene match. The CDR3 totals 16 residues. The CDR3: CSARVPERGDTDTQYF. CDR3 nucleotide sequence: TGCAGTGCTAGAGTACCAGAGCGGGGGGACACAGATACGCAGTATTTT.

The chain combines TRBV4-3 with TRBJ2-3; D assignment may be TRBD1 or TRBD2 (5 bases each). Germline loops: CDR1 LGHNA, CDR2 YSLEER. This CDR3 spans 18 amino acids. Trimming removed 0 bases at V and 1 base at J, with 17 bases between. Written as DNA, the CDR3 is TGCGCCAGCAGCCAAGACGGTCCAGGGAGCCCAGGCACAGATACGCAGTATTTT. Its protein product is CASSQDGPGSPGTDTQYF.

The rearrangement joins TRBV14 to TRBJ2-7; D may be TRBD2 (6 bases). CDR1 and CDR2 (germline): SGHDN, FVKESK. This CDR3 comprises 16 residues. Trimming pared 1 base from V and 1 base from J, leaving 14 bases between. The CDR3, as DNA: TGTGCCAGCAGCCAAGTGAGCGGGCCGACTTCCTACGAGCAGTACTTC. Translated: CASSQVSGPTSYEQYF.

This clonotype was seen more than once but under ten times. The chain links TRBV12-3 or TRBV12-4 to TRBJ2-7; D is ambiguous. The CDR3 has 13 residues. V was shortened by 5 bases and J by 3 bases, with 11 bases between the two germline ends. The CDR3 DNA is TGTGCCAGCAGTCTTCGTAGGTTCTACGAGCAGTACTTC. This codes for CASSLRRFYEQYF.

This clonotype was seen a handful of times. This chain connects TRBV4-2 to TRBJ2-1; 13 bases are a match to TRBD2. J lost 8 bases, V lost 0 bases, and 7 bases had no gene match. The CDR3 totals 17 residues. CDR1 is LGHNA and CDR2 is YNFKEQ in the germline V gene. The CDR3 DNA reads as TGTGCCAGCAGCCAAGATCTTATGACTAGCGGGAGGTATGAGCAGTTCTTC. The encoded protein is CASSQDLMTSGRYEQFF.

The chain uses TRBV11-2 and TRBJ2-3, with 11 bases that match TRBD2. V lost 4 bases, J lost 4 bases, and 13 bases stayed unmatched. CDR3 length: 18 residues. Germline V CDR1 and CDR2: SGHAT, FQNNGV. The CDR3 region has the DNA TGTGCCAGCAGCTCCCCTAAGGGGTTAGCGGGGGGGTCAGATACGCAGTATTTT. It translates to CASSSPKGLAGGSDTQYF. The complete variable domain, with remaining parts taken from reference TRBV11-2 and TRBJ2-3, reads EAGVAQSPRYKIIEKRQSVAFWCNPISGHATLYWYQQILGQGPKLLIQFQNNGVVDDSQLPKDRFSAERLKGVDSTLKIQPAKLEDSAVYLCASSSPKGLAGGSDTQYFGPGTRLTVL.

This clonotype was counted at least ten times. The V gene is TRBV3-1, the J gene TRBJ1-3; possibly TRBD1 for D (6 bases). Germline CDR1 is LGHDT and CDR2 is YNNKEL (reference sequence). Trimming pared 4 bases from V and 3 bases from J, leaving 10 bases between. The CDR3 has 14 amino acids. The DNA for the CDR3 is TGTGCCAGCAGCCTACAGGGTGGTGGAAACACCATATATTTT. Amino acid sequence: CASSLQGGGNTIYF. The full variable domain, rest sourced from reference TRBV3-1 and TRBJ1-3, is DTAVSQTPKYLVTQMGNDKSIKCEQNLGHDTMYWYKQDSKKFLKIMFSYNNKELIINETVPNRFSPKSPDKAHLNLHINSLELGDSAVYFCASSLQGGGNTIYFGEGSWLTVV.

Written as DNA, the CDR3 is TGTGCCAGCAGATCGGACAGCGACCCGAATTCACCCCTCCACTTT. Protein product: CASRSDSDPNSPLHF. This chain joins TRBV27 and TRBJ1-6, with D possibly being TRBD1 (6 bases). This CDR3 contains 15 residues. Per germline, CDR1 MNHEY and CDR2 SMNVEV (reference sequence). Trimming cost V 6 bases and J 7 bases, with 16 bases left between them.

This clonotype has ten or more counts. CDR3 protein: CASSKTSGNEQFF. The CDR3 DNA reads TGCGCCAGCAGCAAGACTAGCGGCAATGAGCAGTTCTTC. The V call is TRBV5-1, the J call TRBJ2-1; 9 nucleotides align to TRBD2. Per the germline V gene, CDR1 is SGHRS and CDR2 is YFSETQ. V dropped 4 bases and J dropped 6; count of bases not matched to a gene: 2. This CDR3 has 13 amino acids.

Many counts were recorded for this clonotype. This rearrangement joins TRBV28 to TRBJ2-1; TRBD1 is a possible D gene (5 bases). The CDR3 loop spans 12 amino acids. Trimming pared 3 bases from V and 8 bases from J, leaving 8 bases between. Germline V gene sequence: CDR1 MDHEN, CDR2 SYDVKM. The CDR3 DNA sequence: TGTGCCAGCAGTTTGGGGCCCCATGAGCAGTTCTTC. It is translated as CASSLGPHEQFF.

This clonotype was seen at least ten times. J is TRBJ2-7 and V is TRBV12-3 or TRBV12-4; D remains ambiguous. V was pared by 5 bases and J by 4 bases, with 6 bases between. The CDR3 runs 11 residues. CDR3 nucleotides: TGTGCCAGCAGTCGATATTACGAGCAGTACTTC. This encodes CASSRYYEQYF.

V and J are TRBV14 and TRBJ2-1, with D tentatively TRBD2 (6 bases). CDR1 is SGHDN, CDR2 FVKESK, per germline. CDR3 length: 15 residues. V gave up 1 base and J gave up 4 bases, with 11 bases separating them. CDR3 nucleotides: TGTGCCAGCAGCCAAGTTGGGGGAGGTTACAATGAGCAGTTCTTC. Residues: CASSQVGGGYNEQFF.